The present TCR beta chain was sequenced within a study of cytomegalovirus exposure and HLA in healthy donors (dated by TCRdb to 2016 to 2017). With regard to the full study: An earlier analysis of some 550 of the donors reported 250 to 350 Gb of sequence data and roughly 110 million unique TCR beta sequences from 150 million to 200 million T cells. Roughly 300 gigabases of sequencing data and 70 million to 85 million unique TCR sequences were included in an early release covering about 700 HLA-typed donors. Among the roughly 430 genotyped donors, approximately 77% belonged to the genetic ancestry cluster associated with self-reported Caucasian donors. The aim of the study was to test whether cataloging public T cell receptors could identify signatures of past pathogen exposure. The study profiled the T cell repertoires of under 700 subjects by immunosequencing and related them to cytomegalovirus serostatus. A separate validation cohort of 90 to 150 different subjects was used in addition to the roughly 640-subject first cohort. The study combined high-throughput TCR immunosequencing, statistical association of individual TCRs with disease status, and machine learning to predict cytomegalovirus infection status. A later analysis re-analyzed previously published TCR beta repertoires from several hundred donors and added high-resolution HLA genotyping to study TCR occurrence patterns. The later analysis used no new phenotypic data to find candidate immune exposures, relying instead on TCR beta sequences and their occurrence across donors. To decide whether each TCR beta V gene segment behaved as functional or pseudogenic, an earlier analysis of approximately 620 of the donors relied on high-throughput TCR beta sequencing. Donor age, sex, ethnicity and CMV serostatus were collected together with the repertoire data. A later genetic analysis used genome-wide SNP genotypes for about three fifths of the 666 donors, treating that subset as a discovery cohort. All discovery cohort repertoires had been generated using a single sequencing platform. Class I and class II HLA loci were covered by the typing at four-digit resolution. The number of typed donors differed by locus: roughly 620-640 for A, B, C, DRB1 and DQB1; some 500 for DQA1; 606 for DPA1; and 400 to 480 for DPB1. Roughly five DR-DQ haplotypes were handled as single units for association and clustering, since linkage in the cohort was strong. Across 300 to 400 genotyped donors of the cohort, an average of approximately 200,000 unique TCR beta nucleotide sequences per donor were sequenced, and roughly 17% of those sequences were non-productive. What the research found in general, with its limitations: This cohort had only TCR beta chains sequenced, and the lack of alpha or paired-chain data limited which features could be detected. A further reported finding was that TCR beta sequences accurately predicted the HLA-A and HLA-B alleles for most subjects in the first cohort. According to a later analysis, TCR association rates differed among HLA loci, with DRB1 alleles showing the most associated TCRs and HLA-C alleles showing the fewest. A cluster of highly shared sequence variants was judged likely to represent a technical artifact of the sequencing pipeline. A later genetic analysis associated a missense DCLRE1C variant with V-gene and J-gene trimming of TCR beta chains, and an independent cohort replicated the association. Presence/absence analyses assumed roughly uniform sequencing depth across donors, an assumption that may not hold. The only immune exposure information available for the cohort was CMV serostatus. Specific HLA alleles were associated with more than 15,000 TCR beta sequences at a false discovery rate of 0.05 in a later analysis. Broadly in line with IMGT annotations, most TCR beta V segments showed up in productive rearrangements about 87% or about 30% of the time in an earlier analysis of about 500 of the donors. A few of the identified cytomegalovirus-associated TCR beta chains were confirmed in vitro to be specific for cytomegalovirus antigens. Because counts were too low, under 20 rarely observed V segments, including chromosome 9 orphons, were left out of the earlier analysis of over 550 of the donors. Linkage disequilibrium might explain the correlated functional status among segregating V segments, but an unknown experimental factor could not be ruled out. Most TCR sequences were observed very rarely across donors, whereas some public TCRs were present in many individuals. Strong co-occurrence of HLA alleles, especially DR and DQ, made assigning TCR associations to individual alleles difficult. Most CMV-associated TCR beta chains appeared to be HLA-restricted in a later analysis, and the HLA associations seemed to be driven largely by CMV exposure. Some IMGT-functional V segments, including TRBV6-2 and TRBV6-3, could not be distinguished by the 87-base-pair reads and were therefore excluded. In a later genetic analysis, fewer N-insertions in productive TCRs were reported among donors in an Asian-associated ancestry cluster than the roughly 640-donor mean. A total of roughly 160 TCR beta chains were listed by the study as associated with cytomegalovirus. It was suggested by the authors that the approach could potentially be generalized to other disease states and immunological phenotypes. In a later analysis, HLA-associated TCR beta chains were found to be more clonally expanded and to have lower generation probabilities than equally common non-associated chains. The classifier was reported to diagnose cytomegalovirus status with high specificity and sensitivity in both the original and validation cohorts. Several of the top co-occurrence clusters appeared to be linked to parvovirus B19, influenza, CMV and Epstein-Barr virus, according to a later analysis. Because HLA typing was unavailable for some donors at each locus, only the typed subset was used in association tests.

The library was made by the immunoSEQ multiplex PCR assay. For the multiplex PCR, a mixture combining 60 forward primers for TCR Vbeta segments and 13 reverse primers for TCR Jbeta segments was used. A multiplex PCR assay on genomic DNA amplified the CDR3 region of rearranged TCR beta genes. The Illumina HiSeq System was used to sequence the amplified TCR beta libraries as 87-base-pair reads. The study's processing was this. A later analysis counted 65 million to 90 million unique TCR beta chains across the 666 repertoires, and some 11 million of these chains were shared by at least two donors. Raw reads were error-corrected and collapsed into unique sequences by a nearest-neighbor algorithm in which closely related sequences were merged to remove PCR and sequencing errors. Alignment of CDR3 sequences to IMGT reference sequences was used to assign V, D and J gene segments. For a sequence to be retained, a match of at least six nucleotides to both a V gene segment and a J gene segment was required. A rearrangement was called productive if the CDR3 had no stop codons and remained in frame with V and J, and every other rearrangement was called non-productive. Following IMGT convention, CDR3 was defined as the stretch from the second conserved V-encoded cysteine up to the conserved J-encoded phenylalanine. In an earlier analysis of 500 to 650 of the donors, sequences lacking an unambiguous match to a single V gene segment were excluded. In an earlier analysis of a few hundred of the donors, a V segment was called functional when productive rearrangements were above 56.7%, and segregating when the standard deviation between donors exceeded 5%. A statistical classification framework was built to diagnose cytomegalovirus status from the catalog of TCR beta chain sequences. In a later analysis, TCR nucleotide sequences were compared against IMGT/GENE-DB human TR gene sequences so that V and J genes could be assigned. In a later analysis, CDR3 sequences and most-parsimonious VDJ recombination scenarios were assigned using the TCRdist pipeline. In a later analysis, every TCR beta chain was defined by the combination of its CDR3 amino acid sequence and its V-gene family, and reads without a unique V-gene family were dropped. In a later analysis, some 600 highly shared, low-generation-probability nucleotide sequences were removed to address suspected cross-contamination and a sequencing artifact. In a later analysis, a clonal expansion index for each public chain was calculated from normalized within-repertoire ranks of inferred template counts. In a later analysis, generation probabilities were computed using a VDJ recombination model fitted to out-of-frame rearrangements, and the results were checked against IGoR. A later analysis scored TCR-TCR, TCR-HLA and TCR-CMV co-occurrence with hypergeometric tests, applying a repertoire-size bias correction to TCR pairs. False discovery rates were estimated in a later analysis by permuting HLA or CMV assignments 20 times. In a later analysis, co-occurring TCRs were grouped using DBSCAN, and TCRdist sequence similarity was added for clustering within HLA-allele-positive subsets. Repertoires with fewer than 30,000 or more than 120,000 public chains, plus five repertoires with anomalous nucleotide sharing, were excluded from co-occurrence clustering. TCRdb retrieved this table from immuneACCESS and kept in-frame rearrangements only. Not all clones are present; in checked studies, unresolved V genes account for under half, and no reason is known for the remainder. The V and J calls and the clone size are those of that table, but D and trimming were determined from the DNA. The sample data list some 36,000 clones, and roughly two thirds of these were observed just once. The biggest ten clones account for more than 6.5% of the sample.

Comment on this clone: Its antigen target is currently unknown. The input lacks base qualities; no much larger clone sits a single base away.

From its cysteine to its phenylalanine, the CDR3 spans 18 amino acids. Kept here is only the CDR3 DNA, which spans 54 bases and is read in frame from base 1. CDR1 is given as SGHVS and CDR2 as FNYEAQ, both from the germline V gene. V is trimmed back by 4 bases and J by 1 base, and the junction contains 12 bases that no gene match accounts for. In total, roughly 670 healthy bone marrow donors made up the cohort. All cohort members were sampled while nominally healthy, although unrecorded immune exposures were likely present. The donor was CMV seronegative and belonged to the group of several hundred seronegative cohort members. A peripheral blood sample was collected from each donor, and TCR beta sequencing was performed on peripheral blood mononuclear cells. The Qiagen DNeasy Blood Extraction Kit was used to extract genomic DNA from the blood cell samples.

The sequence derives from a man between 25 and 39 years old in good health and CMV-seronegative. Sequenced sample: PBMCs. The chain was built from TRBV7-6 and TRBJ2-7, with 11 bases aligning to TRBD2. The CDR3 protein is CASSYQGTSGSYSYEQYF. The nucleotide sequence reads as follows: TGTGCCAGCAGCTATCAAGGGACTAGCGGTTCTTATTCCTACGAGCAGTACTTC.